A single sample gave rise to the 8 T cell receptor beta chains below, sequenced in a study of T cell responses to AZD1222 COVID-19 vaccine (dated by TCRdb to the early 2020s). The library came from the immunoSEQ multiplex PCR assay. TCRdb stores this immuneACCESS table with in-frame sequences only. Part of the clones is absent; in the studies checked, under half of the shortfall reflects unresolved V genes, and no reason is known for the rest. This sample lists some 84,000 clones; roughly 85% were detected once. The biggest ten clones account for roughly 10% of the sample. In the paper's terms, the time point label means: about 28 days (+/-7) after the second vaccine dose. The sample was peripheral blood, taken 28 days after the second AZD1222 dose. The receptors come from an adult who received the AZD1222 COVID-19 vaccine.

The genes are TRBV2 and TRBJ2-5; 8 bases line up with TRBD1. The CDR3 spans 14 residues. CDR1 is SNHLY and CDR2 is FYNNEI in the germline V gene. The junction had 1 base not matched to a gene; V was cut back by 3 bases and J by 1 base. CDR3 sequence (DNA): TGTGCCAGCAGTGAGACAGGGGTCCAAGAGACCCAGTACTTC. Protein: CASSETGVQETQYF. Full variable domain (rest looked up from reference TRBV2 and TRBJ2-5): EPEVTQTPSHQVTQMGQEVILRCVPISNHLYFYWYRQILGQKVEFLVSFYNNEISEKSEIFDDQFSVERPDGSNFTLKIRSTKLEDSAMYFCASSETGVQETQYFGPGTRLLVL.

The chain recombines TRBV10-3 with TRBJ1-2, with D possibly being TRBD1 (6 bases). Trimming took 5 bases from V and 0 from J, leaving 10 bases between them. Per germline, CDR1 ENHRY and CDR2 SYGVKD. The CDR3 loop spans 14 amino acids. Here the CDR3 DNA reads TGTGCCATCAGTCAGACAGGAGCTAACTATGGCTACACCTTC. Translating gives CAISQTGANYGYTF.

The chain combines TRBV4-1 with TRBJ1-1; a weak D match, TRBD1 (6 bases). Trimming shortened V by 4 bases and J by 2 bases, and 14 bases separated the two germline ends. The CDR3 has 15 amino acids. Looked up from germline, CDR1 is MGHRA and CDR2 is YSYEKL. CDR3 nucleotides: TGCGCCAGCAGCCGCCGGAGGGACACAAACACTGAAGCTTTCTTT. It specifies CASSRRRDTNTEAFF.

The rearrangement links TRBV5-8 to TRBJ2-7; the D is unclear. CDR1 and CDR2 (germline): SGHTS, YDEGEE. The CDR3 covers 16 residues. Deletions cut 0 bases from V and 2 bases from J, with 15 bases between. The CDR3, as DNA: TGTGCCAGCAGCTTGGGGATGCAGGTTGCAACCTACGAGCAGTACTTC. Its protein is CASSLGMQVATYEQYF. The full variable domain, rest sourced from reference TRBV5-8 and TRBJ2-7, is EAGVTQSPTHLIKTRGQQATLRCSPISGHTSVYWYQQALGLGLQFLLWYDEGEERNRGNFPPRFSGRQFPNYSSELNVNALELEDSALYLCASSLGMQVATYEQYFGPGTRLTVT.

This clone was counted once. The chain combines TRBV7-2 with TRBJ2-7; a weak D match, TRBD2 (5 bases). Germline V CDR1 and CDR2: SGHTA, FQGNSA. This CDR3 has 17 amino acids. Trimming left V 1 base short and J 0 bases short, with 16 bases between. DNA of the CDR3: TGTGCCAGCAGCTTAGTTCCGGGGAGCCCATACTCCTACGAGCAGTACTTC. Its protein product is CASSLVPGSPYSYEQYF. Supplemented by reference TRBV7-2 and TRBJ2-7, the full variable domain reads GAGVSQSPSNKVTEKGKDVELRCDPISGHTALYWYRQSLGQGLEFLIYFQGNSAPDKSGLPSDRFSAERTGGSVSTLTIQRTQQEDSAVYLCASSLVPGSPYSYEQYFGPGTRLTVT.

V is TRBV10-3 and J is TRBJ2-5; 12 bases line up with TRBD2. V gave up 5 bases and J gave up 5 bases; unmatched junction bases: 9. Per the germline V gene, CDR1 is ENHRY and CDR2 is SYGVKD. The CDR3 contains 16 residues. CDR3 amino acids: CAISSSGGAGFETQYF. CDR3 sequence (DNA): TGTGCCATCAGTTCTAGCGGGGGGGCCGGTTTTGAGACCCAGTACTTC.

J is TRBJ2-5 and V is TRBV9, with 9 bases fitting TRBD1. The CDR3 totals 15 residues. Germline-derived CDR1 and CDR2 are SGDLS and YYNGEE. V lost 0 bases and J lost 5; bases outside the gene matches: 5. The CDR3 here is CASSVVGTGFETQYF. CDR3 in DNA: TGTGCCAGCAGCGTAGTGGGGACAGGGTTTGAGACCCAGTACTTC. The full variable domain, completed using reference TRBV9 and TRBJ2-5, is DSGVTQTPKHLITATGQRVTLRCSPRSGDLSVYWYQQSLDQGLQFLIQYYNGEERAKGNILERFSAQQFPDLHSELNLSSLELGDSALYFCASSVVGTGFETQYFGPGTRLLVL.

The rearrangement joins TRBV21-1 to TRBJ1-1; the table's D gene call, TRBD1, was not cross checked with the DNA. TRBV21-1 corresponds to a pseudogene. The CDR3 runs to 15 residues. The CDR3 region has the DNA TGTGCCAGCAGCAACCGGACAGACCCGAACACTGAAGCTTTCTTT. It yields the protein CASSNRTDPNTEAFF.